This TCR beta chain was identified in a study of CD4 T cell repertoires in COVID-19. Study-level results: Several top expanded SARS-CoV-2-reactive clonotypes were shared by two or three memory subsets.

Turning to this clone: Its antigen remains unidentified.

Libraries were prepared by immunoSEQ multiplex PCR; TCRdb keeps only in-frame clonotypes and omits some of them. The top ten clones hold 0.5% to 0.6% of a sample with 60,000 to 90,000 clones, around 82% of them seen once. The germline gives CDR1 LGHDT, CDR2 YNNKEL (reference sequence). The V end lost 0 bases, the J end lost 7 bases, and 6 bases lay between the germline ends. The CDR3 totals 12 residues. The specimen comprised CD4+ T cells from peripheral blood, sampled after recovery from COVID-19. The V gene is TRBV3-1 (or the pseudogene TRBV3-2), the J gene TRBJ1-1; D remains ambiguous. The sequence was obtained from a human donor who had COVID-19. The CDR3 region has the DNA TGTGCCAGCAGCCAAGATTCCGGTGAAGCTTTCTTT. It encodes CASSQDSGEAFF.